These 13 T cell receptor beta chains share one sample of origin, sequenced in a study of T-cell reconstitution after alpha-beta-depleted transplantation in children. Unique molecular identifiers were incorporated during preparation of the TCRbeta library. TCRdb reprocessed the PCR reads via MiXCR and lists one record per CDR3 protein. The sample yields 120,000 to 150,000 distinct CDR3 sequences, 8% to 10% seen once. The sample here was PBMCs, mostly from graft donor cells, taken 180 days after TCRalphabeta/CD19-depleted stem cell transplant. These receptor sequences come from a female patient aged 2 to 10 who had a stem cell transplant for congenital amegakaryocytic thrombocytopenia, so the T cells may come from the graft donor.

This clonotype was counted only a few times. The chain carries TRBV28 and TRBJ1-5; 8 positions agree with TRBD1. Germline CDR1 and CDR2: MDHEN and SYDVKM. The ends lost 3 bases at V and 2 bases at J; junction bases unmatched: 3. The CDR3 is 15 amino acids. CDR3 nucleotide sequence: TGTGCCAGCAGTTTGGCGGACAGGGGCAATCAGCCCCAGCATTTT. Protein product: CASSLADRGNQPQHF. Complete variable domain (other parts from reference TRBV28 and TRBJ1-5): DVKVTQSSRYLVKRTGEKVFLECVQDMDHENMFWYRQDPGLGLRLIYFSYDVKMKEKGDIPEGYSVSREKKERFSLILESASTNQTSMYLCASSLADRGNQPQHFGDGTRLSIL.

CDR3 DNA: TGCAGCGTTGAAGCGGGCCTCTATCTAGCGGCCCGTAGCACAGATACGCAGTATTTT. It is translated as CSVEAGLYLAARSTDTQYF. The chain is built from TRBV29-1 and TRBJ2-3; the match to TRBD2 covers 7 bases. After removal of 1 base from V and 0 bases from J, the junction contained 16 bases not matched to a gene. Germline V CDR1 and CDR2: SQVTM, ANQGSEA. CDR3 size: 19 residues.

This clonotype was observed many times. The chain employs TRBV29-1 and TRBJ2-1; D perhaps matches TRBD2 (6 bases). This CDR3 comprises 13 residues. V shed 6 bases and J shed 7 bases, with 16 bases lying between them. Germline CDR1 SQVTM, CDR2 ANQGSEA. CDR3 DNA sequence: TGCAGCGTCGAGGAGGGTTCGGGAAATGAGCAGTTCTTC. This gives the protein CSVEEGSGNEQFF.

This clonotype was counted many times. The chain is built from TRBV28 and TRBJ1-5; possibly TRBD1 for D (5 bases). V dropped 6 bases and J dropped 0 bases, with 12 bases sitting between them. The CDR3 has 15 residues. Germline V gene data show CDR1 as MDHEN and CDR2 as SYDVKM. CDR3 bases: TGTGCCAGCAGGCAGGGCCTTTATAGCAATCAGCCCCAGCATTTT. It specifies CASRQGLYSNQPQHF.

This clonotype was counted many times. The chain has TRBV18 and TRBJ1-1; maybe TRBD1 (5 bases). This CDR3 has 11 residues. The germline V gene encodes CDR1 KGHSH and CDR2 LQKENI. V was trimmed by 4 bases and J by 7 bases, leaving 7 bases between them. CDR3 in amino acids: CASSQGLEAFF. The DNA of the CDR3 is TGTGCCAGCTCACAGGGACTTGAAGCTTTCTTT.

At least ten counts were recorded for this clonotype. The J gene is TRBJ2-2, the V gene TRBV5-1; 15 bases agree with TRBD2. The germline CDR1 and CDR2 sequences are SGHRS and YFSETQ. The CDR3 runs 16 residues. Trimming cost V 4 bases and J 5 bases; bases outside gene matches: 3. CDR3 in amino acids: CASSRGTSGRTGELFF. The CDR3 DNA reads TGCGCCAGCAGCAGGGGGACTAGCGGGAGGACCGGGGAGCTGTTTTTT. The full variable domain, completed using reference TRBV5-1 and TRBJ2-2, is KAGVTQTPRYLIKTRGQQVTLSCSPISGHRSVSWYQQTPGQGLQFLFEYFSETQRNKGNFPGRFSGRQFSNSRSEMNVSTLELGDSALYLCASSRGTSGRTGELFFGEGSRLTVL.

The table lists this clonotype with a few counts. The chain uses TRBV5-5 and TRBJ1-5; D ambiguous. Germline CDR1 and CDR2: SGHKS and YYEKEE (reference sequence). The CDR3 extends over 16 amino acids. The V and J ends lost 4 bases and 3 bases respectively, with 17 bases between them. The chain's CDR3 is CASSPAPRAPNQPQHF. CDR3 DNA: TGTGCCAGCAGCCCCGCCCCGCGGGCCCCCAATCAGCCCCAGCATTTT. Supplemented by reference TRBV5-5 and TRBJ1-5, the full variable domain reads DAGVTQSPTHLIKTRGQQVTLRCSPISGHKSVSWYQQVLGQGPQFIFQYYEKEERGRGNFPDRFSARQFPNYSSELNVNALLLGDSALYLCASSPAPRAPNQPQHFGDGTRLSIL.

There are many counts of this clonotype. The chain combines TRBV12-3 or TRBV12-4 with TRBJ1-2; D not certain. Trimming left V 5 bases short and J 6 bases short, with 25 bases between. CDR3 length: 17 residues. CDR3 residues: CASSLLRTPAGVDGYTF. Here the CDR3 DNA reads TGTGCCAGCAGTCTTTTACGGACCCCGGCAGGAGTCGATGGCTACACCTTC.

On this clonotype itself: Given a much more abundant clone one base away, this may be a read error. Here the CDR3 DNA reads TGTGCCAGCAGCCGAAGGGGGGAGCTCTGCAATGAGCAGTTCTTC. It yields the protein CASSRRGELCNEQFF. The chain uses TRBV4-2 and TRBJ2-1, with D perhaps being TRBD1 or TRBD2 (6 bases each). Trimming shortened V by 4 bases and J by 6 bases, and 16 bases separated the two germline ends. CDR1 and CDR2 from the germline V gene are LGHNA and YNFKEQ. This CDR3 region has 15 residues.

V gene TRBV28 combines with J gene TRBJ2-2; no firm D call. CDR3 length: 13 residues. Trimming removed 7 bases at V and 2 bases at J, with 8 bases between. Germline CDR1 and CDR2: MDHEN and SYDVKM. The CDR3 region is CASIRTNTGELFF. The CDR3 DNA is TGTGCCAGCATCAGGACCAACACCGGGGAGCTGTTTTTT.

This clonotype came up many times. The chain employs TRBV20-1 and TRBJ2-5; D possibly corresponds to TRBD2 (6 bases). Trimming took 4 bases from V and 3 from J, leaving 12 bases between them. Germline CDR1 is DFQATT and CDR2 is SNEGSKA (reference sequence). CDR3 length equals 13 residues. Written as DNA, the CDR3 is TGCAGTGCTACACCGCCGGGAGAAGAGACCCAGTACTTC. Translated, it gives CSATPPGEETQYF.

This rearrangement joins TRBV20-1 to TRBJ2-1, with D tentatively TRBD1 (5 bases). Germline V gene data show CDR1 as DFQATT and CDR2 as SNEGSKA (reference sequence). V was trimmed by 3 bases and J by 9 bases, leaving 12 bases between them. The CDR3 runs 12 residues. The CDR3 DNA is TGCAGTGCTAGTGAGCAGGGAACTGAGCAGTTCTTC. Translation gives CSASEQGTEQFF.

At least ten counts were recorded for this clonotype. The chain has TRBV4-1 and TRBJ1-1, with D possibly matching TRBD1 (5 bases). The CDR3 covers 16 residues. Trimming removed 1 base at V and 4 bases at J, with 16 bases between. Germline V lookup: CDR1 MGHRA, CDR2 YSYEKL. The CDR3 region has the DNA TGCGCCAGCAGCCAAGGCATCCTTGGGGGATTCACTGAAGCTTTCTTT. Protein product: CASSQGILGGFTEAFF.